This is a list of T cell receptor beta chains from one sample in a study of cytomegalovirus exposure and HLA in healthy donors. Here immunoSEQ multiplex PCR was the method, and the copy in TCRdb shows in-frame clones only, minus some. Counted here are some 140,000 clones, 65% to 85% occurring once; the ten biggest clones make up approximately 0.97%. Sequenced: PBMCs. Receptor source: a man aged 18 to 35 in good health and CMV-seronegative. The CDR3 runs from the conserved cysteine through the conserved F or W. Fields, in order: J gene, V gene, CDR3 length, CDR3 protein.

TRBJ2-3,TRBV11-2,13,CASSLWRADTQYF
TRBJ1-4,TRBV5-8,14,CASSLSQGGEKLFF
TRBJ2-3,TRBV30,11,CACGGIDTQYF
TRBJ2-7,TRBV9,15,CASSPSGASSYEQYF
TRBJ1-2,TRBV6-5,15,CASSHRTGGIYGYTF
TRBJ2-3,TRBV11-2,18,CASSFLRATGGGTDTQYF
TRBJ2-7,TRBV7-9,12,CSSSQAAYEQYF
-,TRBV12-5,14,CASGSSGGRYEQYF
TRBJ1-2,TRBV27,12,CASAAGGYGYTF
TRBJ2-1,TRBV30,12,CAWTHSGNEQFF
TRBJ1-5,TRBV19,15,CASSRDRASGQPQHF
TRBJ2-1,TRBV7-9,16,CASSGILASSYNEQFF
TRBJ2-3,TRBV6-5,12,CASTSRGDTQYF
TRBJ1-1,TRBV4-1,13,CASSRGGNTEAFF
TRBJ2-1,TRBV5-4,13,CASSRGTSNEQFF
TRBJ1-1,TRBV27,14,CASSSNRGNTEAFF
TRBJ1-2,TRBV7-9,14,CASSIYRGAMGYTF
TRBJ2-7,TRBV7-9,15,CASSRTASQGYEQYF
TRBJ2-2,TRBV7-8,17,CASSLLQGARGTGELFF
TRBJ2-5,TRBV7-2,15,CASSLLRGLSETQYF
TRBJ2-7,TRBV5-1,17,CASSLGPWDRLSYEQYF
TRBJ1-1,TRBV5-8,15,CASSFSPGRYTEAFF
TRBJ1-5,TRBV4-1,16,CASSQPDRAPGQPQHF
TRBJ2-6,TRBV18,17,CASSLRTAGSGANVLTF
TRBJ1-2,TRBV4-1,16,CASSQPVLGRNYGYTF
TRBJ1-1,TRBV12-5,12,CASGSGNTEAFF
TRBJ1-4,TRBV7-9,15,CASSGASRASEKLFF
TRBJ2-7,TRBV4-1,14,CASSLDRGFYEQYF
TRBJ2-3,TRBV21-1,14,CASSKVPITDTQYF
TRBJ2-6,TRBV2,17,CASSEGGPLPGANVLTF
TRBJ1-2,TRBV9,14,CASSVVALDYGYTF
TRBJ2-4,TRBV4-3,16,CASSQLAGVAKNIQYF
TRBJ2-1,TRBV9,17,CASSAASGQGFYNEQFF
TRBJ2-2,TRBV12-5,17,CASGLVPGQGLTGELFF
TRBJ2-7,TRBV29-1,14,CSVQPQRGAYEQYF
TRBJ2-1,TRBV9,14,CASSVGPGGNEQFF
TRBJ1-2,TRBV7-9,15,CASSSNRGIYDGYTF
TRBJ1-1,TRBV5-6,13,CASSRGRATEAFF
TRBJ2-3,TRBV7-9,16,CASSSTTGRGTDTQYF
TRBJ2-6,TRBV19,17,CASSTGTGGLGANVLTF
TRBJ2-7,TRBV4-3,13,CASSHRGLNEQYF
TRBJ1-2,TRBV7-6,14,CASSPRTGGYGYTF
TRBJ1-1,TRBV7-2,14,CASSLGAENTEAFF